This entry is about one T cell receptor beta chain. What it binds is not known. This record comes from a study of T cells in tuberculosis. This CDR3 spans 15 amino acids. The V gene's germline CDR1 is MNHNS and CDR2 SASEGT. Trimming left V 4 bases short and J 2 bases short, with 15 bases between. The study, taken as a whole, reports: Smaller distances to GMM-specific TCRs suggested their expansion in active tuberculosis. Classification accuracy was about 90% (AUROC under 0.95) with the GMM-specific repertoire.

As for time point: new active TB diagnosis, blood taken before or within 7 days of starting treatment. This table comes from immunoSEQ multiplex PCR, and its TCRdb copy is limited to in-frame clones, with some not included. The sample records approximately 53,000 clones, about 96% being singletons. The sequence derives from an adult with tuberculosis. The material was PBMCs, obtained at tuberculosis diagnosis. The chain recombines TRBV6-1 with TRBJ2-7; a possible D gene is TRBD1 (6 bases). The CDR3: CASSGNRVGAYEQYF. CDR3 nucleotides: TGTGCCAGCAGTGGGAACAGGGTTGGGGCCTACGAGCAGTACTTC.